This T cell receptor (beta chain) was observed in a study of T-cell memory formation after mild COVID-19. 5'RACE with constant-segment primers built TCRalpha and TCRbeta cDNA libraries with UMIs. One entry per CDR3 protein results from TCRdb running MiXCR on the 5' RACE reads. The sample carries roughly 580,000 distinct CDR3 sequences, about 20% recorded once. This clonotype appeared a few times. Sequencing used PBMCs or a T cell subset sorted from them (not recorded which). The sequence was collected from an adult woman who had mild COVID-19 (a few samples of this study predate the infection). Cell type and time point are not known.

The CDR3 reads CASSQEWAMEREFNEQFF. The CDR3 DNA reads TGCGCCAGCAGCCAAGAGTGGGCGATGGAGCGGGAGTTCAATGAGCAGTTCTTC. The rearrangement joins TRBV4-3 to TRBJ2-1, with 8 bases fitting TRBD2. Germline loops: CDR1 LGHNA, CDR2 YSLEER. The CDR3 sequence is 18 residues long. J was trimmed by 6 bases and V by 0 bases; bases with no gene match: 13.